Following are 20 T cell receptor beta chains from one sample sequenced in a study of T cells expressing NK-cell markers. TCRdb reprocessed the 5' RACE reads and reports one entry per CDR3 protein, with no DNA. The sample has about half a million distinct CDR3 sequences. Sequencing used blood T cells: a sorted CD56 or NKG2C T cell subset, CD4+ or CD8+ T cells, or bulk PBMC T cells (not recorded which). These TCRs come from a woman in her forties or fifties in good health.

V and J are TRBV24-1 and TRBJ2-1. Per the germline V gene, CDR1 is KGHDR and CDR2 is SFDVKD. This CDR3 has 14 residues. CDR3 sequence: CATSERRHYNEQFF.

V gene TRBV29-1 combines with J gene TRBJ2-1. The CDR3 length is 12 residues. The germline gives CDR1 SQVTM, CDR2 ANQGSEA. CDR3 region: CSVEKSINEQFF.

The chain has TRBV5-1 and TRBJ1-1; lacking DNA, the TRBD1 call made by TCRdb goes unchecked. This CDR3 comprises 14 residues. Germline V gene sequence: CDR1 SGHRS, CDR2 YFSETQ. The CDR3 sequence is CASSPRGGAVEAFF.

The rearrangement uses TRBV10-3 and TRBJ1-1; TCRdb selects TRBD1, and the lack of DNA leaves this call unchecked. Germline V gene data show CDR1 as ENHRY and CDR2 as SYGVKD. The CDR3 covers 15 residues. CDR3 in amino acids: CAISESGGARTEAFF.

This chain joins TRBV11-2 and TRBJ2-1; TCRdb indicates TRBD2, and absent DNA this call remains unverified. In germline, CDR1 is SGHAT, CDR2 FQNNGV. This CDR3 is 17 amino acids long. CDR3 in amino acids: CASSFLTQREGRNEQFF.

The CDR3 loop is CSVGVGAAYGYTF. V gene TRBV29-1 combines with J gene TRBJ1-2; without DNA, the TCRdb call of TRBD1 cannot be checked. This CDR3 spans 13 amino acids. The germline V gene has CDR1 SQVTM and CDR2 ANQGSEA.

The V call is TRBV5-5, the J call TRBJ2-3; the TCRdb call, TRBD1, lacks DNA for checking. CDR1 is SGHKS and CDR2 is YYEKEE in the germline V gene (reference sequence). CDR3 length equals 16 residues. This chain's CDR3 is CASSFGGRGPTDTQYF.

The J gene is TRBJ2-7, the V gene TRBV20-1; the D call from TCRdb, TRBD1, cannot be confirmed without DNA. The CDR3 spans 15 residues. The germline V gene has CDR1 DFQATT and CDR2 SNEGSKA (reference sequence). The chain's CDR3 is CSARRGSGSPDEQYF.

The chain joins TRBV3-1 to TRBJ1-1; TCRdb's D call, TRBD1, is unchecked because there is no DNA. Germline V lookup: CDR1 LGHDT, CDR2 YNNKEL (reference sequence). The length of the CDR3 is 14 residues. The CDR3 protein is CASSKQGQSSEAFF. Using reference TRBV3-1 and TRBJ1-1 for the parts outside the CDR3, the full variable domain is DTAVSQTPKYLVTQMGNDKSIKCEQNLGHDTMYWYKQDSKKFLKIMFSYNNKELIINETVPNRFSPKSPDKAHLNLHINSLELGDSAVYFCASSKQGQSSEAFFGQGTRLTVV.

V is TRBV12-3 or TRBV12-4 and J is TRBJ1-5. CDR3 length: 15 amino acids. The CDR3 loop reads CASSLPGSRGQPQHF.

The V and J genes are TRBV24-1 and TRBJ2-1; no DNA is available, so the TRBD2 call from TCRdb remains unchecked. This CDR3 region has 15 residues. The germline gives CDR1 KGHDR, CDR2 SFDVKD. CDR3: CATMGTSGSYNEQFF.

This sequence joins TRBV12-3 or TRBV12-4 and TRBJ2-5; the TCRdb call, TRBD2, lacks DNA for checking. The CDR3 consists of 18 residues. The CDR3 spells CASSWKGLAGVWRETQYF.

The V and J genes are TRBV11-2 and TRBJ2-5; without DNA, the TCRdb call of TRBD1 cannot be checked. CDR3 length equals 17 residues. The germline gives CDR1 SGHAT, CDR2 FQNNGV. The CDR3 reads CASSSSGASRGQETQYF.

The V and J genes are TRBV2 and TRBJ2-4; TCRdb outputs TRBD1, but without DNA this stays unchecked. CDR3 size: 15 residues. Germline V lookup: CDR1 SNHLY, CDR2 FYNNEI. CDR3 in amino acids: CASSVLLGGQNIQYF. The variable domain in full, with the rest retrieved from reference TRBV2 and TRBJ2-4, is EPEVTQTPSHQVTQMGQEVILRCVPISNHLYFYWYRQILGQKVEFLVSFYNNEISEKSEIFDDQFSVERPDGSNFTLKIRSTKLEDSAMYFCASSVLLGGQNIQYFGAGTRLSVL.

The CDR3: CASSLGLGIQETQYF. V is TRBV13 and J is TRBJ2-5. The germline V gene has CDR1 PRHDT and CDR2 FYEKMQ (reference sequence). The CDR3 consists of 15 residues.

CDR3 sequence: CASSMASGSRYADTQYF. The gene calls are TRBV5-4 and TRBJ2-3; TCRdb's assignment of TRBD2 cannot be checked, as there is no DNA. The length of the CDR3 is 17 residues. The germline V gene encodes CDR1 SGHNT and CDR2 YYREEE (reference sequence).

This rearrangement joins TRBV2 to TRBJ2-7. This CDR3 is 14 amino acids long. Per germline, CDR1 SNHLY and CDR2 FYNNEI. CDR3 protein: CASSVVGIGYEQYF. Together with reference TRBV2 and TRBJ2-7, the CDR3 gives the full variable domain: EPEVTQTPSHQVTQMGQEVILRCVPISNHLYFYWYRQILGQKVEFLVSFYNNEISEKSEIFDDQFSVERPDGSNFTLKIRSTKLEDSAMYFCASSVVGIGYEQYFGPGTRLTVT.

This chain uses TRBV5-5 with TRBJ2-1; the D call from TCRdb, TRBD1, cannot be confirmed without DNA. Germline-derived CDR1 and CDR2 are SGHKS and YYEKEE (reference sequence). The CDR3 is made up of 15 amino acids. This chain's CDR3 is CASRWGQGLPNEQFF.

The chain employs TRBV19 and TRBJ1-1. Germline CDR1 LNHDA, CDR2 SQIVND (reference sequence). This CDR3 contains 13 residues. The CDR3 loop is CASSIKSYTEAFF.

The genes are TRBV3-1 and TRBJ1-5; TCRdb gives TRBD1 as the D gene, but with no DNA this cannot be confirmed. In germline, CDR1 is LGHDT, CDR2 YNNKEL (reference sequence). The CDR3 is 16 amino acids. CDR3 protein: CASSPSEAQGRTPQHF.